Listed here is a single TCR beta chain. Its target antigen remains unknown. No quality values exist for individual bases; no much larger clone is one base distant. Genomic DNA was isolated from the sorted cells so that the TCRbeta CDR3 region could be sequenced. The immunoSEQ Assay was used to sequence the TCRbeta CDR3 regions. Here the immuneACCESS table is served through TCRdb, limited to in-frame sequences with V and J called. Missing clones are a known gap in these copies; in checked studies unresolved V genes cover under half, and the rest lacks a known reason. Counted in this sample were about 53,000 clones; approximately 88% of them appeared once. The top ten clones comprise more than 10% of the sample. These data are taken from a study of OX40 agonist ivuxolimab in advanced cancers. In the study overall: Ivuxolimab was an agonistic, fully human IgG2 monoclonal antibody directed against OX40 (CD134), a costimulatory receptor. Partial responses were achieved by three dose-escalation patients, of whom one had hepatocellular carcinoma and two had cutaneous melanoma. Of the approximately 50 dose-escalation patients, hepatocellular carcinoma was present in 19, melanoma in approximately 15, renal cell carcinoma in 9 and head and neck cancer in 9. A male proportion of 70% to 90% and a mean age of 60 years, ranging from 23 to 79, were recorded for the dose-escalation cohort. The paper reports the monotherapy dose-escalation portion (N = 52 patients) of the phase I ivuxolimab trial. Patients were allowed to have had prior anti-PD-1, anti-PD-L1 or anti-CTLA-4 therapy, and roughly 40% of the dose-escalation patients had previously received checkpoint inhibitors. Peripheral TCRbeta sequencing was intended to test whether TCR sequence diversity was altered and clonal T-cell expansion was caused by ivuxolimab. Intravenous ivuxolimab was administered to patients every 2 weeks at six dose levels: 0.01, 0.1, 0.3, 1.5, 3 and 10 mg/kg.

Beyond this particular receptor, the publication reports: After ivuxolimab, CD8+ T cells had more expanded clones than CD4+ T cells on average. Low levels of normalized T-cell clonal expansion were also shown by some nonresponding patients. Partial responders in the 0.1-3.0 mg/kg groups had among the lowest normalized peripheral clonal expansion, especially among CD8+ T cells. At doses of 0.1 to 3.0 mg/kg, clonal expansion of both CD4+ and CD8+ blood T cells was observed from baseline to week 6. Which antigens the clonally expanded peripheral T cells were specific for was not determined.

The germline V gene yields SGHRS for CDR1 and YFSETQ for CDR2. The CDR3 holds 15 amino acids from the cysteine to the phenylalanine. Kept here is only the CDR3 DNA, which spans 45 bases and is read in frame from base 1. V trim: 4 bases; J trim: 0 bases; unmatched bases: 7. Patients with autoimmune disease history or receiving systemic immunosuppression were excluded from the trial. In every dose cohort, peripheral blood was drawn for TCR sequencing at baseline, cycle 4 day 1, and cycle 7 day 1. The samples were taken from a phase I, first-in-human, multicenter, open-label dose-escalation trial of ivuxolimab. Adults with locally advanced or metastatic head and neck squamous cell, hepatocellular, melanoma or renal cell carcinoma were enrolled in the trial. CD4+ and CD8+ T cells were sorted separately from peripheral blood before TCR sequencing.

Recombination connected TRBV5-1 to TRBJ2-7; TRBD2 matches 7 bases in the middle. The input for sequencing was CD4+ or CD8+ T cells sorted from blood, taken in a trial of the OX40 agonist ivuxolimab. The source is an adult with an advanced solid tumor such as melanoma, head and neck, liver or kidney cancer. The DNA is as follows: TGCGCCAGCAGCGGGGGGGACTCCGGCTCCTACGAGCAGTACTTC. It translates as CASSGGDSGSYEQYF.